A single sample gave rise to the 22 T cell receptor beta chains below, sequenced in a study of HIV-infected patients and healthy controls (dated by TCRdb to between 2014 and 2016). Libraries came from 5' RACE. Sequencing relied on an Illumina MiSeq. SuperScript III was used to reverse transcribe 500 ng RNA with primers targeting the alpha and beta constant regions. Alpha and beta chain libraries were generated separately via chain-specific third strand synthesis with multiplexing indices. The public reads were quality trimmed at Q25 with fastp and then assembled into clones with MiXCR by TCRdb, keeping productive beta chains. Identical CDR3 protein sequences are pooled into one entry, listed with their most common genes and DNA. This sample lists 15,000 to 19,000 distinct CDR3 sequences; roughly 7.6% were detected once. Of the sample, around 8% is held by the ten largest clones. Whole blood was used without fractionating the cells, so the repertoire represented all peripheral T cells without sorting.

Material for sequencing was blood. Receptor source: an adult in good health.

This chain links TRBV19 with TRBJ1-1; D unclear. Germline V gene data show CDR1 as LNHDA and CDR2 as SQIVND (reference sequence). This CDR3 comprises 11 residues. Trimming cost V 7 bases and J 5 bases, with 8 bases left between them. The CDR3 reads CASKGRTEAFF. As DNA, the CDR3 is TGTGCCAGTAAGGGAAGAACTGAAGCTTTCTTT.

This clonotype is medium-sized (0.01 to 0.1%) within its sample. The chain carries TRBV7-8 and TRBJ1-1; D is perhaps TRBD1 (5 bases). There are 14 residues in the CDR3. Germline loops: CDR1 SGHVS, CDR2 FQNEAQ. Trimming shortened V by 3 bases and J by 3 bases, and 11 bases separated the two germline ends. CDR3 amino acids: CASSLGTTYTEAFF. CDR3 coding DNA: TGTGCCAGCAGCTTGGGGACGACCTACACTGAAGCTTTCTTT.

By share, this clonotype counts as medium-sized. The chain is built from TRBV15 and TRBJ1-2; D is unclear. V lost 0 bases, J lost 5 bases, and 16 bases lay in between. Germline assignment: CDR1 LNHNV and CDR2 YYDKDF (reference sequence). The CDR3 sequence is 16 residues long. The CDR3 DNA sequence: TGTGCCACCAGCAGAGATCGAGTGACGTCCAATTATGGCTACACCTTC. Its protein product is CATSRDRVTSNYGYTF.

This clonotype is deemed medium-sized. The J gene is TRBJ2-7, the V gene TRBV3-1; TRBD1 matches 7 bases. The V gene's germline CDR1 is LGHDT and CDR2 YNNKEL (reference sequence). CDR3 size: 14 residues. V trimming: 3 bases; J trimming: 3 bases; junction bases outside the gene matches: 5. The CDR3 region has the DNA TGTGCCAGCAGCCACCGGGACAGCGGCTACGAGCAGTACTTC. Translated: CASSHRDSGYEQYF.

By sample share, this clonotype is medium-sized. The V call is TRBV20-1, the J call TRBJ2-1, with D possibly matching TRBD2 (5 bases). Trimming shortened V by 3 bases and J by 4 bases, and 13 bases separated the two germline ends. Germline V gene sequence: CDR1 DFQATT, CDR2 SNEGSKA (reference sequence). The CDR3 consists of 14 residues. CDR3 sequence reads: CSARGPRAYNEQFF. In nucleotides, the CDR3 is TGCAGTGCTAGGGGCCCGAGGGCTTACAATGAGCAGTTCTTC.

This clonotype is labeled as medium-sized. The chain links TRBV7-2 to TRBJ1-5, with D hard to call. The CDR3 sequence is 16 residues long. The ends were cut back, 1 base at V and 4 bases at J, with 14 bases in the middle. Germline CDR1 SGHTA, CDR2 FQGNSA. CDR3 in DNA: TGTGCCAGCAGCTTAGGGTCCAGCCCGGTTAATCAGCCCCAGCATTTT. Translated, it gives CASSLGSSPVNQPQHF.

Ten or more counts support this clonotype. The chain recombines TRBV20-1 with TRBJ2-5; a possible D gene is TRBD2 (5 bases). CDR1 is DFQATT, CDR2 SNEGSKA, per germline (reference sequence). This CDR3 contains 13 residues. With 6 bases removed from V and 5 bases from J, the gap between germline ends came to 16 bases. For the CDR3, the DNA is TGCAGTGCCCCCCGAGGGAGTATGGAGACCCAGTACTTC. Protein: CSAPRGSMETQYF.

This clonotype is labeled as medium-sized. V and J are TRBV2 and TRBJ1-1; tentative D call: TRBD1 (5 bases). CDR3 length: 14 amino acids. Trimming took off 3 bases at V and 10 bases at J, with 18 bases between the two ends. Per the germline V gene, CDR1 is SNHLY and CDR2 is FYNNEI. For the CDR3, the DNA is TGTGCCAGCAGTGATGGGAGGGAGACAGTTAGAGCTTTCTTT. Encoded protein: CASSDGRETVRAFF. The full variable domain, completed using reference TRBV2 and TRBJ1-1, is EPEVTQTPSHQVTQMGQEVILRCVPISNHLYFYWYRQILGQKVEFLVSFYNNEISEKSEIFDDQFSVERPDGSNFTLKIRSTKLEDSAMYFCASSDGRETVRAFFGQGTRLTVV.

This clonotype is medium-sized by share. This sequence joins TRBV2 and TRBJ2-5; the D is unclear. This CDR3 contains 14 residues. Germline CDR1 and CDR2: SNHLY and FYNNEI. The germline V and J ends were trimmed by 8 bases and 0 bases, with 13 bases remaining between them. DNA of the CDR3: TGTGCCAGCGGGATCCATTCGTACCAAGAGACCCAGTACTTC. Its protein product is CASGIHSYQETQYF.

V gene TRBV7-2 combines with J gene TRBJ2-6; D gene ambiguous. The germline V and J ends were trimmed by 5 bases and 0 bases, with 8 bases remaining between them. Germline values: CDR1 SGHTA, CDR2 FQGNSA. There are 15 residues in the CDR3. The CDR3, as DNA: TGTGCCAGCAGCCCAAGGTTCTCTGGGGCCAACGTCCTGACTTTC. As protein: CASSPRFSGANVLTF.

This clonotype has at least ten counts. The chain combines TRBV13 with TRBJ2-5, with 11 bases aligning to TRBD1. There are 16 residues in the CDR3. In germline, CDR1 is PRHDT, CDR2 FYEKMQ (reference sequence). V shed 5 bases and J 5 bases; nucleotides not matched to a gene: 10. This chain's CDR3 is CASSDSRTGGVETQYF. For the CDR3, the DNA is TGTGCCAGCAGCGATAGCCGGACAGGGGGCGTGGAGACCCAGTACTTC.

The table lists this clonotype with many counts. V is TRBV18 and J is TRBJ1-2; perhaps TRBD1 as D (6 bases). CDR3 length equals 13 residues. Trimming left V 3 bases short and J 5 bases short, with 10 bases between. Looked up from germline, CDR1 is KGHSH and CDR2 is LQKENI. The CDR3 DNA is TGTGCCAGCTCACCTAGGACAGAGTATGGCTACACCTTC. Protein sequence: CASSPRTEYGYTF.

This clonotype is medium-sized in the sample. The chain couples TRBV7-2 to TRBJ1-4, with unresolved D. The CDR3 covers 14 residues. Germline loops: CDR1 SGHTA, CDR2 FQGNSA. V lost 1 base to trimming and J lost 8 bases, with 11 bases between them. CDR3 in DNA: TGTGCCAGCAGCTTAGGCAGCCTGGGCGAAAAACTGTTTTTT. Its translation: CASSLGSLGEKLFF.

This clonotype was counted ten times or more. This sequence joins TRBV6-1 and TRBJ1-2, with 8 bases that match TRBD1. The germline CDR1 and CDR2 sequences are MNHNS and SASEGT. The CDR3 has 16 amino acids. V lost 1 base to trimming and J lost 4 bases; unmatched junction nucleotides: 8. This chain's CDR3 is CASSEERPGGRYGYTF. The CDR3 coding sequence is TGTGCCAGCAGTGAAGAGAGGCCAGGGGGCCGCTATGGCTACACCTTC.

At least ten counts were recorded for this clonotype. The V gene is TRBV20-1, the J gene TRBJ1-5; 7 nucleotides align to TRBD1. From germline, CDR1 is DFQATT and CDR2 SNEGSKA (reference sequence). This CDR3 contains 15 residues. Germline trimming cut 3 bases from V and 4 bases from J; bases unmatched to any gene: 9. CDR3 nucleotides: TGCAGTGCTAGGATCGACGGGACAGAGAATCAGCCCCAGCATTTT. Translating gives CSARIDGTENQPQHF.

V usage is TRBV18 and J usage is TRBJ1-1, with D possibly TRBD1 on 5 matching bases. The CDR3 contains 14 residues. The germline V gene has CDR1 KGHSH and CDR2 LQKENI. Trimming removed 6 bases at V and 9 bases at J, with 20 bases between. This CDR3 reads CASSPANPGLKAFF. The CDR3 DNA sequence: TGTGCCAGCTCCCCAGCCAACCCAGGGCTGAAAGCTTTCTTT.

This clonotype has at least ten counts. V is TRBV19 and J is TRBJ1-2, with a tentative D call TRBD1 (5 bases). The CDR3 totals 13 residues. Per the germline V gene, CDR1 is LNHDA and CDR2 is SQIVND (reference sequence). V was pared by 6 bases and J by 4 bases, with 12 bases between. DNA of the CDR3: TGTGCCAGTAGCTGGGGCAGCGCCTATGGCTACACCTTC. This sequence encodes CASSWGSAYGYTF.

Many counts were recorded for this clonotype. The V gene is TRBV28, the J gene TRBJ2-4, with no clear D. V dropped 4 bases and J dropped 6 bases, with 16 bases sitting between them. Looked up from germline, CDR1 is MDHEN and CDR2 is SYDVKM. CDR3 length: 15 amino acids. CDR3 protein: CASSYPGNPGNIQYF. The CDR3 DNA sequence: TGTGCCAGCAGTTACCCCGGAAACCCTGGAAACATTCAGTACTTC.

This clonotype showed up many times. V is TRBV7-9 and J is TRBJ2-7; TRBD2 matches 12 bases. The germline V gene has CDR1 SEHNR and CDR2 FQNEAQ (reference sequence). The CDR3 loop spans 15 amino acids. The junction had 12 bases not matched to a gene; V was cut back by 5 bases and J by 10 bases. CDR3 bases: TGTGCCAGCAGCCCCACTAGCGGGGGGCGAACGCCCCAGTACTTC. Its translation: CASSPTSGGRTPQYF.

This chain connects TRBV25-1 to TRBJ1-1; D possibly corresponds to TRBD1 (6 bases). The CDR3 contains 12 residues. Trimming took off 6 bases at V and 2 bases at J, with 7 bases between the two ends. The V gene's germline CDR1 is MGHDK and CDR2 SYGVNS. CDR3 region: CASRQGNTEAFF. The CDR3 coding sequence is TGTGCCAGCAGACAGGGCAACACTGAAGCTTTCTTT. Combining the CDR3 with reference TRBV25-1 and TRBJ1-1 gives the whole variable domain EADIYQTPRYLVIGTGKKITLECSQTMGHDKMYWYQQDPGMELHLIHYSYGVNSTEKGDLSSESTVSRIRTEHFPLTLESARPSHTSQYLCASRQGNTEAFFGQGTRLTVV.

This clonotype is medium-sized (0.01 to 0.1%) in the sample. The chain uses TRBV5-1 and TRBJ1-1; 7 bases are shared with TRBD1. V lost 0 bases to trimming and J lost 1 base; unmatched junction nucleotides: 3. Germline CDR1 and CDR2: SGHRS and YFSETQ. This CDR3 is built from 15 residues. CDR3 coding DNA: TGCGCCAGCAGCTTGGGACAGGGTTCGAACACTGAAGCTTTCTTT. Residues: CASSLGQGSNTEAFF.

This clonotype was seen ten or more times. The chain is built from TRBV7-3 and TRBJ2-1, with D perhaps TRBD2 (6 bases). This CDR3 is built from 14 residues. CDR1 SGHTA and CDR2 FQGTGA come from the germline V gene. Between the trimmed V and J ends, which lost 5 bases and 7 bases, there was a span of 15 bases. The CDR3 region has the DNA TGTGCCAGCAGCCCCGGAGGGCCTGGAAATGAGCAGTTCTTC. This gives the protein CASSPGGPGNEQFF.